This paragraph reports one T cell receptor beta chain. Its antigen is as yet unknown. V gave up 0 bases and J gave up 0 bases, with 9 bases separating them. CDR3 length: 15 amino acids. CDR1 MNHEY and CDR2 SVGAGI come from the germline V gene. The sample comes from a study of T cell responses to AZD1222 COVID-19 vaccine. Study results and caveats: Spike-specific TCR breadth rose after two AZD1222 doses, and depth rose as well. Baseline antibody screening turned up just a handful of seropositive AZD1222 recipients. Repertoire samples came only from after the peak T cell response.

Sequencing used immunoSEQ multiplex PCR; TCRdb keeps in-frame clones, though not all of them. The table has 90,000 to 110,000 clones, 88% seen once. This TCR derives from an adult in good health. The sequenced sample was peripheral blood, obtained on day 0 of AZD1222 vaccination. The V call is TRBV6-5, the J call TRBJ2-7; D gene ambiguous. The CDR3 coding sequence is TGTGCCAGCAGTTACTCGGTAGTTTACTCCTACGAGCAGTACTTC. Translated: CASSYSVVYSYEQYF.